This T cell receptor (beta chain) was profiled in a study of T-cell reconstitution after alpha-beta-depleted transplantation in children. This clonotype has just a few counts. Molecular barcoding with unique molecular identifiers was used for the TCRbeta library. TCRdb fed the PCR reads into MiXCR, producing one record per CDR3 protein. The repertoire holds around 87,000 distinct CDR3 sequences, with 8% to 9% as singletons. The CDR3 runs to 13 residues. Trimming took off 3 bases at V and 11 bases at J, with 16 bases between the two ends. The germline gives CDR1 MGHRA, CDR2 YSYEKL. The rearrangement links TRBV4-1 to TRBJ1-1, with D unresolved. This specimen was PBMCs from the stem cell graft donor, taken from the stem cell graft. The sequence was obtained from a human donor who donated a stem cell graft to a child with congenital amegakaryocytic thrombocytopenia. The CDR3 nucleotides read TGCGCCAGCAGCCAGGCTGGCCGGGTTGCTGCTTTCTTT. Translated, it gives CASSQAGRVAAFF.